Reported below is one TCR beta chain. The specificity of this receptor is unknown. Qualities for individual bases were not recorded, and no much larger clone is one base off. This specimen comes from a study of cytomegalovirus exposure and HLA in healthy donors (dated by TCRdb to 2016 to 2017). For the wider study: An earlier analysis of several hundred of the donors reported 276 Gb of sequence data and 95 million to 120 million unique TCR beta sequences obtained from some 200 million T cells. Every repertoire in the discovery cohort had been generated on one and the same sequencing platform. The genetic ancestry cluster associated with self-reported Caucasian donors included around 76% of the roughly 400 genotyped donors. To study patterns of TCR occurrence, a later analysis re-analyzed previously published TCR beta repertoires from 700 or so donors and added high-resolution HLA genotyping. The later analysis used no new phenotypic data to find candidate immune exposures, relying instead on TCR beta sequences and their occurrence across donors. HLA typing included class I and class II loci at four-digit resolution. In a later genetic analysis, genome-wide SNP genotypes for 398 of the 666 donors were used, and that subset was treated as a discovery cohort. Four or five DR-DQ haplotypes were treated as single units for association and clustering because of strong linkage in the cohort. Donor age, sex, ethnicity and CMV serostatus were compiled alongside the repertoire data. The study combined high-throughput TCR immunosequencing, statistical association of individual TCRs with disease status, and machine learning to predict cytomegalovirus infection status. Around 320 gigabases of sequencing data and 78 million or so unique TCR sequences were included in an early release covering about 700 HLA-typed donors. The study aimed to test whether signatures of past pathogen exposure could be identified by cataloging public T cell receptors. An earlier analysis of 587 of the donors used high-throughput TCR beta sequencing to judge whether each TCR beta V gene segment behaved as functional or pseudogenic. The number of donors typed differed by locus, with about 620-630 for A, B, C, DRB1 and DQB1, around 500 for DQA1, 600 to 610 for DPA1, and over 400 for DPB1. Among 398 genotyped donors of the cohort, an average of approximately 240,000 unique TCR beta nucleotide sequences were sequenced per donor, roughly 18% of them non-productive. Along with the roughly 670-subject first cohort, a separate validation cohort of 120 different subjects was used. The study profiled the T cell repertoires of around 700 subjects by immunosequencing and related them to cytomegalovirus serostatus.

In total, just over 650 healthy bone marrow donors made up the cohort. All cohort members were sampled while nominally healthy, although unrecorded immune exposures were likely present. The donor was CMV seronegative and was included in the group of about 350 seronegative cohort members. Each donor provided a peripheral blood sample, and peripheral blood mononuclear cells were used for TCR beta sequencing. The Qiagen DNeasy Blood Extraction Kit was used to extract genomic DNA from the blood cell samples. The junction shows trimming of 4 bases on V and 9 bases on J, and the gene matches do not reach 13 bases of it. The CDR3, cysteine through phenylalanine, is 17 amino acids long. Left in the record is the CDR3 DNA by itself, 51 bases read in frame from the first base. CDR1 SNHLY and CDR2 FYNNEI are derived from the germline V gene. The library was obtained by the immunoSEQ multiplex PCR assay. A mixture of 60 forward primers for TCR Vbeta segments and 13 reverse primers for TCR Jbeta segments was used in the multiplex PCR. A multiplex PCR assay on genomic DNA amplified the CDR3 region of rearranged TCR beta genes. The amplified TCR beta libraries were sequenced on the Illumina HiSeq System as 87-base-pair reads. The paper's data handling went like this. In a later analysis, tens of millions of unique TCR beta chains were counted across the approximately 640 repertoires, and about 9.9 million of these chains were shared by at least two donors. To remove PCR and sequencing errors, raw reads were error-corrected and collapsed into unique sequences using a nearest-neighbor algorithm that merged closely related sequences. CDR3 sequences were aligned to IMGT reference sequences to assign V, D and J gene segments. For a sequence to be retained, a match of at least six nucleotides to both a V gene segment and a J gene segment was required. Rearrangements were classified as productive when the CDR3 lacked stop codons and remained in frame with V and J, and all other rearrangements were classified as non-productive. CDR3 was defined by IMGT convention, running from the second conserved V-encoded cysteine to the conserved J-encoded phenylalanine. The earlier analysis of some 540 of the donors excluded any sequence lacking an unambiguous match to a single V gene segment. In an earlier analysis of approximately 590 of the donors, V segments were called functional above 56.7% productive rearrangements and were called segregating when the between-donor standard deviation exceeded 5%. A statistical classification framework was built to diagnose cytomegalovirus status from the catalog of TCR beta chain sequences. In a later analysis, TCR nucleotide sequences were compared against IMGT/GENE-DB human TR gene sequences so that V and J genes could be assigned. A later analysis assigned CDR3 sequences and most-parsimonious VDJ recombination scenarios with the TCRdist pipeline. In a later analysis, each TCR beta chain was defined by its CDR3 amino acid sequence together with its V-gene family, and reads without a unique V-gene family were excluded. A later analysis removed 500 to 650 highly shared, low-generation-probability nucleotide sequences to deal with suspected cross-contamination and a sequencing artifact. In a later analysis, a clonal expansion index for each public chain was calculated from normalized within-repertoire ranks of inferred template counts. In a later analysis, generation probabilities were computed with a VDJ recombination model fitted to out-of-frame rearrangements, and the resulting probabilities were checked against IGoR. In a later analysis, hypergeometric tests were used to score TCR-TCR, TCR-HLA and TCR-CMV co-occurrence, with a repertoire-size bias correction applied to TCR pairs. False discovery rates were estimated in a later analysis by permuting HLA or CMV assignments 20 times. In a later analysis, co-occurring TCRs were grouped with DBSCAN, and TCRdist sequence similarity was added when clustering was performed within HLA-allele-positive subsets. For co-occurrence clustering, repertoires with fewer than 30,000 or more than 120,000 public chains were excluded, along with roughly 5 repertoires with anomalous nucleotide sharing. TCRdb retrieved this table from immuneACCESS and kept in-frame rearrangements only. Not all clones are present; in checked studies, unresolved V genes account for under half, and no reason is known for the remainder. D and trimming come from the DNA, and the V and J calls and clone size come from that table. Here the sample has tens of thousands of clones; roughly two fifths occur a single time. Of the sample, around 2% falls within the top ten clones.

The paper as a whole reports these results and caveats: In a later analysis, TCR association rates were found to vary across HLA loci, with the most associated TCRs seen for DRB1 alleles and the fewest for HLA-C alleles. Most TCR sequences were observed very rarely across donors, whereas some public TCRs were present in many individuals. When HLA alleles, especially DR and DQ, strongly co-occurred, attributing TCR associations to individual alleles was difficult. Specific HLA alleles were associated with 15,000 to 20,000 TCR beta sequences at a false discovery rate of 0.05 in a later analysis. In both the original and validation cohorts, the classifier was reported to diagnose cytomegalovirus status with high specificity and sensitivity. In a later genetic analysis, a missense DCLRE1C variant was associated with V-gene and J-gene trimming of TCR beta chains, and the association was replicated in an independent cohort. An earlier analysis of approximately 540 of the donors showed that most TCR beta V segments appeared in productive rearrangements either about 87% or about 30% of the time, which broadly matched IMGT annotations. This cohort had only TCR beta chains sequenced, and the lack of alpha or paired-chain data limited which features could be detected. The sequencing pipeline was judged likely to have produced a cluster of highly shared sequence variants as a technical artifact. Sequencing depth was assumed to be roughly uniform across donors in the presence/absence analyses, though that assumption may not hold. The earlier analysis of about 600 of the donors excluded 15 to 20 rarely observed V segments, including chromosome 9 orphons, because counts were too low. Compared with equally common non-associated chains, HLA-associated TCR beta chains in a later analysis were more clonally expanded and had lower generation probabilities. Some IMGT-functional V segments, including TRBV6-2 and TRBV6-3, could not be told apart with the 87-base-pair reads, so those segments were excluded. In vitro tests confirmed that a few of the cytomegalovirus-associated TCR beta chains recognize cytomegalovirus antigens. Immune exposure information for the cohort was limited to CMV serostatus. Compared with the roughly 710-donor mean, donors in an Asian-associated ancestry cluster had fewer N-insertions in productive TCRs, according to a later genetic analysis. HLA typing was unavailable for some donors at each locus, so association tests used only the typed subset. The authors suggested that the approach could potentially be generalized to other disease states and immunological phenotypes. A further reported finding was that TCR beta sequences accurately predicted the HLA-A and HLA-B alleles for most subjects in the first cohort. A total of 150 or so TCR beta chains were listed by the study as associated with cytomegalovirus. Most CMV-associated TCR beta chains appeared to be HLA-restricted in a later analysis, and the HLA associations seemed to be driven largely by CMV exposure. Linkage disequilibrium might explain the correlated functional status among segregating V segments, but an unknown experimental factor could not be excluded. Several of the top co-occurrence clusters appeared to be linked to parvovirus B19, influenza, CMV and Epstein-Barr virus, according to a later analysis.

This clonotype originated in a woman aged 45-65 years in good health and CMV-seronegative. The chain is made from TRBV2 and TRBJ2-5; 14 of the junction bases match TRBD2. The sample taken for sequencing was PBMCs. The CDR3 amino acid sequence is: CASSVGTSGSHTGAQYF. The bases are TGTGCCAGCAGTGTCGGGACTAGCGGGAGTCACACCGGGGCCCAGTACTTC.